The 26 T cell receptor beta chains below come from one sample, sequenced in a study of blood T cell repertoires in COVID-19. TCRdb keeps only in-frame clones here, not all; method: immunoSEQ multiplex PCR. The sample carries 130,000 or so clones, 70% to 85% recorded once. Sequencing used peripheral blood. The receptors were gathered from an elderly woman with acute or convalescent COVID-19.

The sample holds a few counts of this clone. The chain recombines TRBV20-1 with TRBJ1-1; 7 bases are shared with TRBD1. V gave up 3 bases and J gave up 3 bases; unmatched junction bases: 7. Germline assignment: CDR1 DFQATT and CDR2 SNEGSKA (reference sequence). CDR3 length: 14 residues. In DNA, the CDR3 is TGCAGTGCTAGTACTGACAGGGTGGACACTGAAGCTTTCTTT. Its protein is CSASTDRVDTEAFF.

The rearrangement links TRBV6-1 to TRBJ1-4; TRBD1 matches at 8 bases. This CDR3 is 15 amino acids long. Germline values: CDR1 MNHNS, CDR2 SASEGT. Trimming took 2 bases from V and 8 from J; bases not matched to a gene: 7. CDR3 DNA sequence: TGTGCCAGCAGTGAAAGGACAGGGTACGGAGAAAAACTGTTTTTT. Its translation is CASSERTGYGEKLFF.

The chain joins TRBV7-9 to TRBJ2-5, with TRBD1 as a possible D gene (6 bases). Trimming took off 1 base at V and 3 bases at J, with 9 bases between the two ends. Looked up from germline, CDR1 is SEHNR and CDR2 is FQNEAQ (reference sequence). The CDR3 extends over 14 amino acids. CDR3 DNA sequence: TGTGCCAGCAGCTTAGGCGCAGGGGAAGAGACCCAGTACTTC. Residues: CASSLGAGEETQYF. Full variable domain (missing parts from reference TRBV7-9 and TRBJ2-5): DTGVSQNPRHKITKRGQNVTFRCDPISEHNRLYWYRQTLGQGPEFLTYFQNEAQLEKSRLLSDRFSAERPKGSFSTLEIQRTEQGDSAMYLCASSLGAGEETQYFGPGTRLLVL.

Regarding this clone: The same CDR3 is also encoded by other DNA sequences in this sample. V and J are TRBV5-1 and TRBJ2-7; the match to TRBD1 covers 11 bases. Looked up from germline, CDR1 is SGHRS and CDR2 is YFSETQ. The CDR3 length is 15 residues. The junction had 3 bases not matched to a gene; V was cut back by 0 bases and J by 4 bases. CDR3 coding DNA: TGCGCCAGCAGCTTGGGGACAGGGGGCTCTTACGAGCAGTACTTC. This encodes CASSLGTGGSYEQYF.

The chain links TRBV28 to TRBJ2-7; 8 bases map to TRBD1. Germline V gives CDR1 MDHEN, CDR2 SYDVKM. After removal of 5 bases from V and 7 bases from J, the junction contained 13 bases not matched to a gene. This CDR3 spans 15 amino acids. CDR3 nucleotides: TGTGCCAGCAGTCTTGACAGGGGATCGGTTGGAGAGCAGTACTTC. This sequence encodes CASSLDRGSVGEQYF.

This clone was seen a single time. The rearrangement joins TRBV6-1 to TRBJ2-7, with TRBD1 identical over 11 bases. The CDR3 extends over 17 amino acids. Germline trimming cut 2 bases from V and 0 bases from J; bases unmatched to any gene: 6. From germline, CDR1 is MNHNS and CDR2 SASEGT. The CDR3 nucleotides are TGTGCCAGCAGTGAACCCGTTGGACAGGGGGCCTCCTACGAGCAGTACTTC. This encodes CASSEPVGQGASYEQYF.

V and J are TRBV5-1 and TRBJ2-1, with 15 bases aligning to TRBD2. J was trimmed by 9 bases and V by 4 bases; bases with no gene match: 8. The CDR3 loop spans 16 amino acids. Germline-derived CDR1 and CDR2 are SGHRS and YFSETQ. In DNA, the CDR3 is TGCGCCAGCAGCCCGGGGACTAGCGGGGGGACCCGTGAGCAGTTCTTC. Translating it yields CASSPGTSGGTREQFF.

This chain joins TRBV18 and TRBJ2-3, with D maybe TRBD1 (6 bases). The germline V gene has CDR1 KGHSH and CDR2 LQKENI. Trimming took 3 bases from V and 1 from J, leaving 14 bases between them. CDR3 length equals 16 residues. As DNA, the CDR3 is TGTGCCAGCTCACCTTGGGGCCCAGGGGGCACAGATACGCAGTATTTT. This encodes CASSPWGPGGTDTQYF.

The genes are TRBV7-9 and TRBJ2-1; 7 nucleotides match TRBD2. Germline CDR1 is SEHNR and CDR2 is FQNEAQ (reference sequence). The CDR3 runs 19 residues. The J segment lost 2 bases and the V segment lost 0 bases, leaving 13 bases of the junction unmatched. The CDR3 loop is CASSLAPAGFTITYNEQFF. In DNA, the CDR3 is TGTGCCAGCAGCTTAGCGCCAGCGGGGTTTACAATTACCTACAATGAGCAGTTCTTC. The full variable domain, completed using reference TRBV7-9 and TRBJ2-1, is DTGVSQNPRHKITKRGQNVTFRCDPISEHNRLYWYRQTLGQGPEFLTYFQNEAQLEKSRLLSDRFSAERPKGSFSTLEIQRTEQGDSAMYLCASSLAPAGFTITYNEQFFGPGTRLTVL.

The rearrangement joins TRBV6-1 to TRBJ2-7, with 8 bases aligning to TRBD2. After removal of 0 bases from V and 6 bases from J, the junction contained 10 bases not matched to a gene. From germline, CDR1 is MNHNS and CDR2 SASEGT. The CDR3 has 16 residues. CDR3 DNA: TGTGCCAGCAGTGAAGCAACGGGAGGGTTAAGGGGCGAGCAGTACTTC. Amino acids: CASSEATGGLRGEQYF.

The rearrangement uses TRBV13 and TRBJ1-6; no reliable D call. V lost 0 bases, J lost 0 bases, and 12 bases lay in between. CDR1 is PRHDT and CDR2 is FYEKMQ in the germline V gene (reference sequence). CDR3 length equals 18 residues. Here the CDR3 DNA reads TGTGCCAGCAGCTTAGGCCGGAGGGTTAGCTCCTATAATTCACCCCTCCACTTT. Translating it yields CASSLGRRVSSYNSPLHF.

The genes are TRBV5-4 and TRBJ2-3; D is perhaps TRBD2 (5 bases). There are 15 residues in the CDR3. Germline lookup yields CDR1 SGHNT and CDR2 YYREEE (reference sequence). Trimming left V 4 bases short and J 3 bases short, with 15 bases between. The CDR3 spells CASSITGSPTDTQYF. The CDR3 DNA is TGTGCCAGCAGCATTACGGGATCCCCAACAGATACGCAGTATTTT.

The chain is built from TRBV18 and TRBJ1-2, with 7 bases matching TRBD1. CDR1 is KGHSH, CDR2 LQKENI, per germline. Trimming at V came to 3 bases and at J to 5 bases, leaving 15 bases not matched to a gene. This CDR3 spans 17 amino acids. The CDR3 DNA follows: TGTGCCAGCTCACCGCAACCCCGACAGGGAATCCCGTATGGCTACACCTTC. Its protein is CASSPQPRQGIPYGYTF.

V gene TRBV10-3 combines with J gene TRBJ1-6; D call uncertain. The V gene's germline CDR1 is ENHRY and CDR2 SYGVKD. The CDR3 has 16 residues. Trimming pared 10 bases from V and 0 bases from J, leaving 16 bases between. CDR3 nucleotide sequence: TGTGCCACACGGGAGGCAGGATCCTCCTATAATTCACCCCTCCACTTT. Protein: CATREAGSSYNSPLHF.

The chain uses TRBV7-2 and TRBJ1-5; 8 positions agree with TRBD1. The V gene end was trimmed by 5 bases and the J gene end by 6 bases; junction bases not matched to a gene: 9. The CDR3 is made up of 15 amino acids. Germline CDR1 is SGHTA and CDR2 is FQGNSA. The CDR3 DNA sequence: TGTGCCAGCAGCCCAGCAGGGGGCGGCGGTCAGCCCCAGCATTTT. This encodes CASSPAGGGGQPQHF.

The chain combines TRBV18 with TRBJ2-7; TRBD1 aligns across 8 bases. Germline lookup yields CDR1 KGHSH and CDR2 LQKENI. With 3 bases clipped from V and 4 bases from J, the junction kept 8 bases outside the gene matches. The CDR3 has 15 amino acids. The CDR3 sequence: CASSPLRTGMYEQYF. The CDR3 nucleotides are TGTGCCAGCTCACCCTTAAGGACAGGGATGTACGAGCAGTACTTC.

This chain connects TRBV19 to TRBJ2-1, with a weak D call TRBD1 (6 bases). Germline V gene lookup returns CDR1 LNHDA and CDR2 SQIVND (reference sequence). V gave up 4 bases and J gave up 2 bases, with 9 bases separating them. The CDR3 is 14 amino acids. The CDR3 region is CASSTGVPYNEQFF. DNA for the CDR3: TGTGCCAGTAGTACAGGGGTCCCCTACAATGAGCAGTTCTTC.

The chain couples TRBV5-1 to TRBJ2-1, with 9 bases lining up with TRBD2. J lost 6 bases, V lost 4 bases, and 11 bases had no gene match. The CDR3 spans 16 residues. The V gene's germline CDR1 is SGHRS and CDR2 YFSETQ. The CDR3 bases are TGCGCCAGCAGCCTTGGCTACCTAGCGGGACCCAATGAGCAGTTCTTC. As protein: CASSLGYLAGPNEQFF.

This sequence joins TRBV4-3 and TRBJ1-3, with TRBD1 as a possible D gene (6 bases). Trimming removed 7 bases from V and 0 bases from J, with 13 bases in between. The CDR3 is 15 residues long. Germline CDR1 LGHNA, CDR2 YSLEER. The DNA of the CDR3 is TGCGCCAGCACCGCGGACAGTTTCTCTGGAAACACCATATATTTT. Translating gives CASTADSFSGNTIYF.

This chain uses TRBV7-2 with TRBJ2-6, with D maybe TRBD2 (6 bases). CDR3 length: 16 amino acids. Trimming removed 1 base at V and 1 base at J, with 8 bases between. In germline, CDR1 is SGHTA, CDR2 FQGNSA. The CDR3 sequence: CASSLVGTSGANVLTF. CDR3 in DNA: TGTGCCAGCAGCTTAGTTGGGACTTCTGGGGCCAACGTCCTGACTTTC.

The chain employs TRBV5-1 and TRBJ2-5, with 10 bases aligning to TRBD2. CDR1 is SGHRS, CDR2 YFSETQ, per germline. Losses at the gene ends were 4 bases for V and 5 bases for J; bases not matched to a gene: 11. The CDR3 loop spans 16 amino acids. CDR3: CASSLMIAGGLETQYF. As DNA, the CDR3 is TGCGCCAGCAGCCTTATGATAGCGGGAGGCCTGGAGACCCAGTACTTC. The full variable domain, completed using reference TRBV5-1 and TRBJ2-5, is KAGVTQTPRYLIKTRGQQVTLSCSPISGHRSVSWYQQTPGQGLQFLFEYFSETQRNKGNFPGRFSGRQFSNSRSEMNVSTLELGDSALYLCASSLMIAGGLETQYFGPGTRLLVL.

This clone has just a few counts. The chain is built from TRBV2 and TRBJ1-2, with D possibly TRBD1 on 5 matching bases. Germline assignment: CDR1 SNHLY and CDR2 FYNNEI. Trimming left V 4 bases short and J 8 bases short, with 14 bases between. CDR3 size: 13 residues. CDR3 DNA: TGTGCCAGCAGTGTTCAAAGGGGAAGGGGCTACACCTTC. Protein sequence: CASSVQRGRGYTF.

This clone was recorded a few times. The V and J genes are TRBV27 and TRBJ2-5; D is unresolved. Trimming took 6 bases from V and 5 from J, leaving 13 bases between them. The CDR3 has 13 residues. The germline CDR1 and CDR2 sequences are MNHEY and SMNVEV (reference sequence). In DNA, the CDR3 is TGTGCCAGCAGGGCTTATTACCTTGAGACCCAGTACTTC. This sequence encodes CASRAYYLETQYF.

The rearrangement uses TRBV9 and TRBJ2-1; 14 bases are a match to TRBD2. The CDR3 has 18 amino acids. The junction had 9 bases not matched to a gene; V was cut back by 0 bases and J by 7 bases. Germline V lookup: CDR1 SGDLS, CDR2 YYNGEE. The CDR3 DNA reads TGTGCCAGCAGCGTAGTCGCGACTAGCGGGAGGGCTTGGAATGAGCAGTTCTTC. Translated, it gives CASSVVATSGRAWNEQFF.

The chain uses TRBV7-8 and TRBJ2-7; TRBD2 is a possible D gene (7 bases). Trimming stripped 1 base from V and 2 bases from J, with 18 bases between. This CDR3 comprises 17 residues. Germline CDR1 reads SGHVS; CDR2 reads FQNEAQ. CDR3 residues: CASSLVVGGGIPYEQYF. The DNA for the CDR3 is TGTGCCAGCAGCTTAGTCGTAGGGGGAGGGATACCCTACGAGCAGTACTTC.

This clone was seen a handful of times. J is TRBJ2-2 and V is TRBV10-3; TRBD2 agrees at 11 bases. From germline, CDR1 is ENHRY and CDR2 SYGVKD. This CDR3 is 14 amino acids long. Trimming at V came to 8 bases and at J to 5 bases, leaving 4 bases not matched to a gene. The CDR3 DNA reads TGTGCCATCGAGAGGACTAGCGGGACCGGGGAGCTGTTTTTT. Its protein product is CAIERTSGTGELFF.